These T cell receptor beta chains were read from a single sample in a study of blood T cells in healthy people across ages. One entry per CDR3 protein results from TCRdb running MiXCR on the 5' RACE reads. The sample includes about 1,400,000 distinct CDR3 sequences, 35% to 45% seen only once; the top ten take roughly 7.7%. What was sequenced was blood. The receptor source for this set is a woman aged 18-30 years in good health. Both conserved end residues are part of each CDR3. The D gene is left open where the match is weak. The listing skips clone size in some rows; elsewhere it reads once, few, many or a size class.

>TRBV2|.|TRBJ1-2|TRBD1
CASRVTGLTGYTF
TGTGCCAGCAGGGTGACAGGGTTGACTGGCTACACCTTC
>TRBV3-1|.|TRBJ1-4|.
CASSQEGAGQEKLFF
TGTGCCAGCAGCCAAGAGGGTGCGGGGCAAGAAAAACTGTTTTTT
>TRBV9|.|TRBJ2-7|.
CASSVALTGYEQYF
TGTGCCAGCAGCGTAGCTCTGACAGGATACGAGCAGTACTTC
>TRBV9|.|TRBJ2-5|.
CAGSDRPEGETQYF
TGTGCCGGCAGCGATCGCCCGGAGGGAGAGACCCAGTACTTC
>TRBV15|.|TRBJ2-1|TRBD1
CATSKGQGAGNEQFF
TGTGCCACCAGCAAAGGACAGGGGGCTGGAAATGAGCAGTTCTTC
>TRBV30|.|TRBJ2-1|.
CAWRMDADEQFF
TGTGCCTGGAGGATGGATGCAGATGAGCAGTTCTTC
>TRBV5-1|.|TRBJ1-5|TRBD1
CASSLGDRVNNQPKHF
TGCGCCAGCAGCTTGGGGGACAGGGTTAACAATCAGCCCAAGCATTTT
>TRBV4-1|.|TRBJ2-7|TRBD2
CASSQDYLTTSAYRYSYEQYF
TGCGCCAGCAGCCAAGATTACTTAACGACTAGCGCATACCGTTATTCCTACGAGCAGTACTTC
>TRBV27|few|TRBJ2-7|.
CASSSIRVNEQYF
TGTGCCAGCAGTTCCATCAGGGTGAACGAGCAGTACTTC
>TRBV20-1|few|TRBJ2-1|.
CSARDTGGYVSYNEQFF
TGCAGTGCTAGAGATACGGGCGGGTACGTCTCCTACAATGAGCAGTTCTTC
>TRBV5-1|.|TRBJ2-2|TRBD1
CASSVPGQGTGELFF
TGCGCCAGCAGCGTCCCGGGACAGGGGACCGGGGAGCTGTTTTTT
>TRBV4-1|.|TRBJ2-7|.
CASSQSGGQSSYNEQYF
TGCGCCAGCAGCCAATCGGGGGGACAGAGCTCCTACAATGAGCAGTACTTC
>TRBV7-2|few|TRBJ2-4|TRBD1
CASSLVAGGSTKNIQYF
TGTGCCAGCAGCTTAGTGGCAGGGGGCTCAACCAAAAACATTCAGTACTTC
>TRBV12-3/TRBV12-4|many|TRBJ1-2|.
CASSSGRGGYTF
TGTGCCAGCAGTTCAGGGAGAGGTGGCTACACCTTC
>TRBV7-2|.|TRBJ2-7|.
CASSSRQAPEQYF
TGTGCCAGCAGCTCCCGCCAAGCTCCCGAGCAGTACTTC
>TRBV6-5|.|TRBJ2-5|TRBD2
CASRAGGPHEQYF
TGTGCCAGCCGAGCGGGAGGGCCGCATGAGCAGTACTTC
>TRBV10-3|many|TRBJ2-3|TRBD1
CAISHGQGADTQYF
TGTGCCATCAGCCACGGACAGGGGGCAGATACGCAGTATTTT
>TRBV7-2|.|TRBJ2-7|.
CASSLGGGSAYEQYF
TGTGCCAGCAGCTTAGGTGGGGGTTCCGCCTACGAGCAGTACTTC
>TRBV6-5|few|TRBJ2-1|.
CASSYSQSNEQFF
TGTGCCAGCAGTTACTCGCAGAGCAATGAGCAGTTCTTC
>TRBV21-1|few|TRBJ2-7|.
CASSSFCGKPYEQYF
TGTGCCAGCAGCTCCTTTTGCGGGAAGCCCTACGAGCAGTACTTC
>TRBV7-2|.|TRBJ2-5|TRBD2
CASTRDLAGNNERYF
TGTGCCAGCACCCGGGACCTAGCGGGAAACAATGAGCGGTACTTC
>TRBV28|few|TRBJ2-5|TRBD1
CASNSGQAPGTQYF
TGTGCCAGCAATTCGGGACAGGCCCCGGGGACCCAGTACTTC
>TRBV20-1|.|TRBJ2-7|TRBD1
CSAYRTGETEQYF
TGCAGTGCTTACCGGACAGGGGAGACCGAGCAGTACTTC
>TRBV11-1|.|TRBJ2-7|TRBD2
CASSSAPGGPSYNEQYF
TGTGCCAGCAGCTCAGCCCCGGGAGGCCCGTCCTACAATGAGCAGTACTTC
>TRBV5-1|.|TRBJ2-3|.
CASSPEKRITDTQYF
TGCGCCAGCAGTCCGGAAAAACGCATCACAGATACGCAGTATTTT
>TRBV20-1|few|TRBJ2-1|TRBD2
CSAPKIAGSSYNEQFF
TGCAGTGCGCCGAAGATAGCGGGGAGCTCCTACAATGAGCAGTTCTTC
>TRBV6-1|.|TRBJ1-2|.
CASSELGLSYGYTF
TGTGCCAGCAGTGAACTTGGACTGTCCTATGGCTACACCTTC
>TRBV6-6|.|TRBJ2-4|.
CASSYGREQYF
TGTGCCAGCAGTTACGGACGGGAGCAGTACTTC
>TRBV27|.|TRBJ1-2|.
CASSLYSSGTPTLSNYGYTF
TGTGCCAGCAGTTTATACAGCTCCGGGACACCTACCCTTTCTAACTATGGCTACACCTTC
>TRBV10-3|.|TRBJ2-7|.
CATQRQQGSSYNEQYF
TGTGCCACCCAACGACAACAGGGCAGCTCCTACAATGAGCAGTACTTC
>TRBV12-3/TRBV12-4|few|TRBJ1-2|.
CASSLRVYGYTF
TGTGCCAGCAGTTTGAGGGTCTATGGCTACACCTTC
>TRBV6-4|few|TRBJ2-1|TRBD2
CASSLGLAGVGGEQFF
TGTGCCAGCAGCCTCGGACTAGCGGGAGTGGGCGGTGAGCAGTTCTTC
>TRBV12-3/TRBV12-4|.|TRBJ2-1|.
CASTVGAHYNEQFF
TGTGCCAGCACTGTCGGAGCTCACTACAATGAGCAGTTCTTC
>TRBV27|many|TRBJ2-5|.
CASSLSRGRETQYF
TGTGCCAGCAGTTTATCCAGGGGTAGGGAGACCCAGTACTTC
>TRBV7-2|.|TRBJ1-2|.
CASSFVGRGHYGYTF
TGTGCCAGCAGCTTCGTTGGACGGGGGCATTATGGCTACACCTTC
>TRBV9|few|TRBJ2-3|.
CASSASQGTTDTQYF
TGTGCCAGCAGCGCGTCTCAAGGCACCACAGATACGCAGTATTTT
>TRBV28|few|TRBJ1-2|.
CASSWGPYGYTF
TGTGCCAGCAGTTGGGGGCCCTATGGCTACACCTTC
>TRBV10-2|.|TRBJ2-1|TRBD2
CASSDLGSGGYNEQFF
TGCGCCAGCAGTGATTTAGGCAGCGGGGGATACAATGAGCAGTTCTTC
>TRBV5-1|few|TRBJ2-7|.
CASSLFWGEEQYF
TGCGCCAGCAGCTTGTTTTGGGGTGAGGAGCAGTACTTC
>TRBV6-1|.|TRBJ2-3|TRBD1
CASSERFGDSPPDTQYF
TGTGCCAGCAGTGAGAGATTCGGGGACAGCCCCCCAGATACGCAGTATTTT
>TRBV6-5|once|TRBJ1-2|.
CASKIQELSGYTF
TGTGCCAGCAAGATACAGGAACTAAGTGGCTACACCTTC
>TRBV20-1|once|TRBJ2-3|TRBD2
CSARSGSTPDTQYF
TGCAGTGCTAGGAGCGGGAGTACTCCAGATACGCAGTATTTT
>TRBV20-1|.|TRBJ2-7|.
CSEGGSYEQYF
TGCAGTGAGGGGGGCTCCTACGAGCAGTACTTC
>TRBV7-6|few|TRBJ2-7|.
CASSLEEGSREQYF
TGTGCCAGCAGCTTAGAAGAGGGTTCACGCGAGCAGTACTTC
>TRBV6-2/TRBV6-3|few|TRBJ2-3|.
CASSYRLGHTPDTDTQYF
TGTGCCAGCAGTTACCGTCTGGGCCACACACCCGACACAGATACGCAGTATTTT
>TRBV10-3|few|TRBJ2-1|.
CAISGGGDYNEQFF
TGTGCCATCAGTGGGGGCGGGGACTACAATGAGCAGTTCTTC
>TRBV20-1|.|TRBJ2-3|.
CSASSTTDTQYF
TGCAGTGCTAGCTCCACAACAGATACGCAGTATTTT
>TRBV4-1|.|TRBJ1-1|.
CASKGVETEAFF
TGCGCCAGCAAAGGGGTTGAGACTGAAGCTTTCTTT
>TRBV5-5|.|TRBJ2-1|TRBD2
CASSSGLAGGGVYSEQFF
TGTGCCAGCAGCTCCGGACTAGCGGGTGGGGGGGTTTACAGTGAGCAGTTCTTC
>TRBV20-1|few|TRBJ1-2|.
CSARGQPGTYGYTF
TGCAGTGCTAGGGGGCAGCCTGGTACCTATGGCTACACCTTC
>TRBV5-1|few|TRBJ2-7|TRBD2
CASSFRSSGRAYEQYF
TGCGCCAGCAGCTTCAGGTCTTCCGGGAGGGCTTACGAGCAGTACTTC
>TRBV11-2|.|TRBJ2-4|.
CASSLDRVAGPIAKNIQYF
TGTGCCAGCAGCTTAGATCGGGTGGCGGGCCCCATAGCCAAAAACATTCAGTACTTC
>TRBV5-1|.|TRBJ2-3|TRBD2
CASRRVSGGSDTQYF
TGCGCCAGCAGAAGGGTTAGCGGGGGGTCAGATACGCAGTATTTT
>TRBV7-2|.|TRBJ2-1|TRBD2
CASSASRLAGGIHEQFF
TGTGCCAGCAGCGCATCCCGACTAGCGGGAGGAATACATGAGCAGTTCTTC
>TRBV7-2|few|TRBJ2-1|TRBD2
CASSLVVRTSGLQYNEQFF
TGTGCCAGCAGCTTAGTAGTCCGGACTAGCGGCTTACAATACAATGAGCAGTTCTTC
>TRBV7-9|few|TRBJ2-5|.
CASSTPGQETQYF
TGTGCCAGCAGCACCCCGGGTCAAGAGACCCAGTACTTC
>TRBV25-1|.|TRBJ2-7|TRBD2
CASSEPLAGGYEQYF
TGTGCCAGCAGTGAGCCCCTAGCGGGCGGCTACGAGCAGTACTTC
>TRBV3-1|.|TRBJ2-7|TRBD2
CAAGLAGGRSDEQYF
TGTGCCGCCGGACTAGCGGGAGGGCGTTCGGACGAGCAGTACTTC
>TRBV18|few|TRBJ2-1|.
CASSPNVPAADNEQFF
TGTGCCAGCTCACCAAACGTCCCGGCGGCTGACAATGAGCAGTTCTTC